What follows describes a single T cell receptor (beta chain). The data belong to a study of control samples from healthy donors and cancer patients. CDR3 length equals 15 residues. Unmatched junction bases numbered 6, after V lost 6 bases and J lost 7 bases. Looked up from germline, CDR1 is MDHEN and CDR2 is SYDVKM. TCRdb's copy holds only in-frame clones and misses some; the assay was immunoSEQ multiplex PCR. In the table there are around 48,000 clones, about 93% of which are singletons. The rearrangement uses TRBV28 and TRBJ2-2, with 12 positions matching TRBD2. The material sequenced was PBMCs. This clonotype was sampled from a woman aged 45-59 years with head and neck cancer. The DNA for the CDR3 is TGTGCCAGCAGGACTAGCGGGAGTGTGGGCGGGGAGCTGTTTTTT. The encoded protein is CASRTSGSVGGELFF.